This TCR beta chain was recorded in a study of T cells in Graves' hyperthyroidism and ophthalmopathy. Trimming took off 1 base at V and 7 bases at J, with 16 bases between the two ends. This CDR3 is 14 amino acids long. Germline values: CDR1 DFQATT, CDR2 SNEGSKA (reference sequence). This clonotype was found many times. RNA transcripts provided the source from which TCR beta CDR3 regions were amplified. The HTBI primer set served for first-round RT-PCR of the TCR CDR3. In TCRdb, the multiplex PCR reads were re-called with MiXCR into one record per CDR3 protein. The sample contains 500,000 to 750,000 distinct CDR3 sequences, roughly 46% of which appear only once.

This receptor was obtained from a woman under 30 with Graves' hyperthyroidism. The specimen was peripheral blood or thyroid tissue (not recorded which). The V and J genes are TRBV20-1 and TRBJ1-2, with D perhaps TRBD1 (6 bases). The CDR3 loop is CSARGGTRERGYTF. For the CDR3, the DNA is TGCAGTGCTAGAGGCGGGACAAGAGAACGTGGCTACACCTTC.